This T cell receptor beta chain was sequenced during a study of cytomegalovirus exposure and HLA in healthy donors. Study overall: As released early, the data held roughly 85 million unique TCRs from HLA-typed donors. The study's findings and limits: Most of the CMV-associated TCR beta chains (in a later analysis) appeared to be HLA-restricted. The study designated 150 to 200 TCR beta chains cytomegalovirus-associated.

Germline V gives CDR1 SGHKS, CDR2 YYEKEE (reference sequence). The CDR3 extends over 13 amino acids. Trimming cost V 1 base and J 7 bases, with 11 bases left between them. Concerning this clone: The antigen is unknown.

Researchers ran the PCR with 60 Vbeta and 13 Jbeta primers. Only in-frame clones appear in the TCRdb table, and some are missing; sequencing was by immunoSEQ multiplex PCR. The sample shows some 90,000 clones, approximately 70% of them seen only once. The sequence derives from a man aged 45-65 years in good health and CMV-seronegative. Sequencing input: PBMCs. The chain employs TRBV5-5 and TRBJ2-5; tentatively, D is TRBD2 (5 bases). The CDR3 bases are TGTGCCAGCAGCTTGCCGGCCAGCGGGACCCAGTACTTC. Protein sequence: CASSLPASGTQYF.